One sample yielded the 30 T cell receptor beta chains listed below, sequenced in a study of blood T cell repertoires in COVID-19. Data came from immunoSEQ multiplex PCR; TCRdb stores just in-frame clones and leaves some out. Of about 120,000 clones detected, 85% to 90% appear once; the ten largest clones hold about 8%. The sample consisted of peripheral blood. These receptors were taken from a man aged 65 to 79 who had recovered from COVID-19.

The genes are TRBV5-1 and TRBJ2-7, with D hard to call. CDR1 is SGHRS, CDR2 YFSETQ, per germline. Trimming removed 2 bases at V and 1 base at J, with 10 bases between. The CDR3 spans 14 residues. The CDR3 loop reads CASSFLGRSYEQYF. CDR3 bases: TGCGCCAGCAGCTTCCTGGGCAGGTCCTACGAGCAGTACTTC.

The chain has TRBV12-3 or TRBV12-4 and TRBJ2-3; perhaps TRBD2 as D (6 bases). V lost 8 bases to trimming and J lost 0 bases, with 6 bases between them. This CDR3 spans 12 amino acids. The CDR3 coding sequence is TGTGCCAGCGGGACTAGCACAGATACGCAGTATTTT. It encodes CASGTSTDTQYF.

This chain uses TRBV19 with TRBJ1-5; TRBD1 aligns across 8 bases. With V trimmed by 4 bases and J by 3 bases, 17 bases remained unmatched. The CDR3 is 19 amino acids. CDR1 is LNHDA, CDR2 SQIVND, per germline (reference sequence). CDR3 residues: CASSKLGTGGAIVNQPQHF. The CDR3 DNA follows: TGTGCCAGTAGTAAGTTGGGAACAGGGGGGGCGATTGTCAATCAGCCCCAGCATTTT.

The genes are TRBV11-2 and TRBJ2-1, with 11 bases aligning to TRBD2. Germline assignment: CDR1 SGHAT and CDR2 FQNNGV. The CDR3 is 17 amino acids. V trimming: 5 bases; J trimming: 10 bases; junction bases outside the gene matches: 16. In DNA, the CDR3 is TGTGCCAGCAGCCCAGGTATTAGTAGCGGGAGGGCCTCCGAGCAGTTCTTC. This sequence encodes CASSPGISSGRASEQFF. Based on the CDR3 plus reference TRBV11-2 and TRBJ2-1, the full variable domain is EAGVAQSPRYKIIEKRQSVAFWCNPISGHATLYWYQQILGQGPKLLIQFQNNGVVDDSQLPKDRFSAERLKGVDSTLKIQPAKLEDSAVYLCASSPGISSGRASEQFFGPGTRLTVL.

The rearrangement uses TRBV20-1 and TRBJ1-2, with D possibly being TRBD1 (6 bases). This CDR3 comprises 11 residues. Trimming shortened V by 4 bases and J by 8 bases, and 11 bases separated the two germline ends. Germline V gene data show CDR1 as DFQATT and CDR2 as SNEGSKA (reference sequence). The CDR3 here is CSAIYREGYTF. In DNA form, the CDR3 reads TGCAGTGCTATTTACAGGGAGGGCTACACCTTC.

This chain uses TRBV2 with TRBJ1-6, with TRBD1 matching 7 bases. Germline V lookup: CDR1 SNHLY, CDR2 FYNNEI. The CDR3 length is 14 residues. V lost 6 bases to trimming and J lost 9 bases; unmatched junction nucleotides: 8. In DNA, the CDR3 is TGTGCCAGCAGACCTGACAGGGTCAGTTCACCCCTCCACTTT. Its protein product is CASRPDRVSSPLHF.

The CDR3 sequence is CASSEGLAGRSSGGELFF. The CDR3, as DNA: TGTGCCAGCAGCGAAGGACTAGCGGGGAGGTCGAGCGGCGGGGAGCTGTTTTTT. V gene TRBV9 combines with J gene TRBJ2-2; 12 bases align to TRBD2. This CDR3 region has 18 residues. The germline V gene encodes CDR1 SGDLS and CDR2 YYNGEE. Unmatched junction bases numbered 13, after V lost 3 bases and J lost 7 bases.

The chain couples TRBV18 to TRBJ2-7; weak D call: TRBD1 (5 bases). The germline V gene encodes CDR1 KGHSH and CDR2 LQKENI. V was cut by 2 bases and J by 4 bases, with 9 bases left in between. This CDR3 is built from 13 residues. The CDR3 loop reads CASSPLAGYEQYF. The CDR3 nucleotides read TGTGCCAGCTCACCATTGGCAGGGTACGAGCAGTACTTC.

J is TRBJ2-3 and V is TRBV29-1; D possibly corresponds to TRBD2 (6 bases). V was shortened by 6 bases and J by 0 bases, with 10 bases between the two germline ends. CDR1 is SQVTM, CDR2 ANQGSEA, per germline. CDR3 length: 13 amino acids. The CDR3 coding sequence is TGCAGCGTCCGGCGGGGTAGCACAGATACGCAGTATTTT. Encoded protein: CSVRRGSTDTQYF.

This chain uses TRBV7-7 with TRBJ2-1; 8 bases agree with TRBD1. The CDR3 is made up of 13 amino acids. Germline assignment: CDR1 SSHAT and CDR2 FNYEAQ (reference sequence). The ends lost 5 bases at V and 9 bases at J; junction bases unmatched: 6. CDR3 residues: CASSLRTGIEQFF. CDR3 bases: TGTGCCAGCAGCCTGCGGACAGGGATTGAGCAGTTCTTC.

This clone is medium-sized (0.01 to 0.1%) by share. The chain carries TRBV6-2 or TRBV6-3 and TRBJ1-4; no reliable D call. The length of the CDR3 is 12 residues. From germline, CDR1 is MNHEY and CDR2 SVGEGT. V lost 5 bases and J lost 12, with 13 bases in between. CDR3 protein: CASSPDAGQLFF. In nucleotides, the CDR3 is TGTGCCAGCAGTCCCGACGCTGGGCAACTGTTTTTT.

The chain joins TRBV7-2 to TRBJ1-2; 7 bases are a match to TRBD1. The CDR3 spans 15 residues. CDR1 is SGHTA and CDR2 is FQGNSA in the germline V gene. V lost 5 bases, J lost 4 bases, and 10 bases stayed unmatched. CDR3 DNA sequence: TGTGCCAGCAGCCCCGGAACAGGGGTAGGCTATGGCTACACCTTC. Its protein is CASSPGTGVGYGYTF.

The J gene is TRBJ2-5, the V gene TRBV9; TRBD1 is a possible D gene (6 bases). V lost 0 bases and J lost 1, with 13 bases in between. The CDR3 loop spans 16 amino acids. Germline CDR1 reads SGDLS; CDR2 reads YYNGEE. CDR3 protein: CASSVGAGDGQETQYF. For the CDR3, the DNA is TGTGCCAGCAGCGTAGGGGCAGGGGATGGCCAAGAGACCCAGTACTTC.

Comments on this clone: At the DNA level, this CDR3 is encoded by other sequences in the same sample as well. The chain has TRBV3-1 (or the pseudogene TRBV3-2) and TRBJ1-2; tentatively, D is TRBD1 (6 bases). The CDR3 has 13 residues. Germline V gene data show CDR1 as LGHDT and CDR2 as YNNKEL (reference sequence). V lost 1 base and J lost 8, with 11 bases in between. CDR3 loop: CASSQAGVGGYTF. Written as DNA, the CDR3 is TGTGCCAGCAGCCAAGCAGGGGTTGGCGGCTACACCTTC.

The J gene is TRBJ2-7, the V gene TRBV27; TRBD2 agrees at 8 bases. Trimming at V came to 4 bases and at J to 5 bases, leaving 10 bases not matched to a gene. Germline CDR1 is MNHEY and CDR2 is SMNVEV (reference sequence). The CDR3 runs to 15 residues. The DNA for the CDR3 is TGTGCCAGCAGTTACCCGGGACTAGGTCTTGACGAGCAGTACTTC. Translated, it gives CASSYPGLGLDEQYF.

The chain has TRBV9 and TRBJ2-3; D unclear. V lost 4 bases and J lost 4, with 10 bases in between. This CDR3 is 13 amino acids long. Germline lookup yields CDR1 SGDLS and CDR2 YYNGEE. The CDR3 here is CASSKSSPDTQYF. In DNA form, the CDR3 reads TGTGCCAGCAGCAAATCTTCCCCAGATACGCAGTATTTT.

In DNA, the CDR3 is TGTGCCAGCAGCTCAGCGGGGGGGGATAATGAGCAGTTCTTC. This codes for CASSSAGGDNEQFF. The J gene is TRBJ2-1, the V gene TRBV5-4; TRBD2 matches at 10 bases. Germline V CDR1 and CDR2: SGHNT, YYREEE (reference sequence). The CDR3 consists of 14 residues. Trimming took 3 bases from V and 7 from J; bases not matched to a gene: 4.

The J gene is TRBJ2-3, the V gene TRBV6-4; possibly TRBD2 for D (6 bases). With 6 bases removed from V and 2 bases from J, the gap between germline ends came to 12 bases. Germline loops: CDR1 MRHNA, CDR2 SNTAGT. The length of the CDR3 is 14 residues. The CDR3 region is CASRPASDTDTQYF. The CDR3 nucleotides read TGTGCCAGCAGGCCGGCTAGCGACACAGATACGCAGTATTTT.

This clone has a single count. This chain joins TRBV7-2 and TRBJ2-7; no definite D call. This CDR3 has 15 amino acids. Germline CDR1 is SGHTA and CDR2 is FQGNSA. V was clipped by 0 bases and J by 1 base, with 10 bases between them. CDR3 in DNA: TGTGCCAGCAGCTTAGCTAGCATCGGGTCCTACGAGCAGTACTTC. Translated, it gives CASSLASIGSYEQYF.

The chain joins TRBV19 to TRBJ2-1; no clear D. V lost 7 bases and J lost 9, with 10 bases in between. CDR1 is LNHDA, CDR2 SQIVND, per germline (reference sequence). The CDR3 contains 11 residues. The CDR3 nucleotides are TGTGCCAGTACCCCCCTCTGTGAGCAGTTCTTC. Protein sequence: CASTPLCEQFF.

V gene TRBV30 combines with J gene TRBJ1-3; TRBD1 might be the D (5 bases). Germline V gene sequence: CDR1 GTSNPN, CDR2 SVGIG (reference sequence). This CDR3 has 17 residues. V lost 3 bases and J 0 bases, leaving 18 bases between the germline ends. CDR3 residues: CAWRNTGGHYSGNTIYF. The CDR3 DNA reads TGTGCCTGGAGGAATACAGGAGGGCACTACTCTGGAAACACCATATATTTT.

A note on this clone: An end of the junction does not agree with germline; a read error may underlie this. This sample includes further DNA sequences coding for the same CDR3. In DNA form, the CDR3 reads TGTGCCAGCAGCTTCGGTCTAGAGGGAAACTATGGCTACACCTTT. It specifies CASSFGLEGNYGYTF. The chain is built from TRBV7-9 and TRBJ1-2, with D uncertain. The V gene's germline CDR1 is SEHNR and CDR2 FQNEAQ (reference sequence). The CDR3 runs to 15 residues. The full variable domain, in which reference TRBV7-9 and TRBJ1-2 provide the parts outside the CDR3, is DTGVSQNPRHKITKRGQNVTFRCDPISEHNRLYWYRQTLGQGPEFLTYFQNEAQLEKSRLLSDRFSAERPKGSFSTLEIQRTEQGDSAMYLCASSFGLEGNYGYTFGSGTRLTVV.

CDR3 residues: CASSGRDYQETQYF. DNA of the CDR3: TGTGCCAGCAGCGGTCGGGACTACCAAGAGACCCAGTACTTC. This chain uses TRBV11-2 with TRBJ2-5; possible D gene TRBD2, 6 bases. In germline, CDR1 is SGHAT, CDR2 FQNNGV. The CDR3 loop spans 14 amino acids. V was pared by 5 bases and J by 0 bases, with 10 bases between. The whole variable domain, remainder taken from reference TRBV11-2 and TRBJ2-5, is EAGVAQSPRYKIIEKRQSVAFWCNPISGHATLYWYQQILGQGPKLLIQFQNNGVVDDSQLPKDRFSAERLKGVDSTLKIQPAKLEDSAVYLCASSGRDYQETQYFGPGTRLLVL.

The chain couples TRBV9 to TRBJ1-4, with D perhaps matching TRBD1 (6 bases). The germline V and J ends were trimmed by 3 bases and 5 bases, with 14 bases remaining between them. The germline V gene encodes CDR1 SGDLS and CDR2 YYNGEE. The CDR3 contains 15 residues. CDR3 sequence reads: CASSEQGGTNEKLFF. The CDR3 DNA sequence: TGTGCCAGCAGCGAGCAGGGTGGGACAAATGAAAAACTGTTTTTT.

Here the CDR3 reads CASSLEAKIGDTQYF. The CDR3 nucleotides are TGTGCCAGCAGCTTGGAAGCGAAGATCGGAGATACGCAGTATTTT. The gene calls are TRBV5-5 and TRBJ2-3; D is undetermined. The CDR3 totals 15 residues. With 0 bases removed from V and 5 bases from J, the gap between germline ends came to 13 bases. From germline, CDR1 is SGHKS and CDR2 YYEKEE (reference sequence). The complete variable domain, with remaining parts taken from reference TRBV5-5 and TRBJ2-3, reads DAGVTQSPTHLIKTRGQQVTLRCSPISGHKSVSWYQQVLGQGPQFIFQYYEKEERGRGNFPDRFSARQFPNYSSELNVNALLLGDSALYLCASSLEAKIGDTQYFGPGTRLTVL.

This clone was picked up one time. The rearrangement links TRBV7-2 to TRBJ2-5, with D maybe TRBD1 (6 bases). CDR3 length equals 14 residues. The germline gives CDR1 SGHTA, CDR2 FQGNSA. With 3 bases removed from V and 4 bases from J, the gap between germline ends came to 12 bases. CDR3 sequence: CASSFFTGLETQYF. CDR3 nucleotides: TGTGCCAGCAGCTTTTTTACAGGGCTAGAGACCCAGTACTTC.

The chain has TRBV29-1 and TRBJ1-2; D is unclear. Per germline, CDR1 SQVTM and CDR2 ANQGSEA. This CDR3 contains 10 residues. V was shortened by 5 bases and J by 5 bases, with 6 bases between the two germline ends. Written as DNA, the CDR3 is TGCAGCGTTTCTCAGTATGGCTACACCTTC. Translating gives CSVSQYGYTF.

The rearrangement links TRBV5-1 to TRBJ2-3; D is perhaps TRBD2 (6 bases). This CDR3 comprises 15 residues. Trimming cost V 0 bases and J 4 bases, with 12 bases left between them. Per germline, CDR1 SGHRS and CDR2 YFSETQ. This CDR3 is CASSLVGLSPDTQYF. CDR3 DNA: TGCGCCAGCAGCTTGGTCGGACTATCCCCAGATACGCAGTATTTT.

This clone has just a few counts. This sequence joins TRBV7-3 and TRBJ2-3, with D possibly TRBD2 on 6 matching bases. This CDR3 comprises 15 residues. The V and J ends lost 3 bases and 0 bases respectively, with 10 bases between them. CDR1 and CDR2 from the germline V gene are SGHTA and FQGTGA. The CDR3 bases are TGTGCCAGCAGCTTCCGGAGCGGGAGCACAGATACGCAGTATTTT. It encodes CASSFRSGSTDTQYF.

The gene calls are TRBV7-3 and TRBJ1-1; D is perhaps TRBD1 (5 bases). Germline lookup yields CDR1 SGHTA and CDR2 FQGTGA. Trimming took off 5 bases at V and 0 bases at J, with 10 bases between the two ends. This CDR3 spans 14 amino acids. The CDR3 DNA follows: TGTGCCAGCAGCCCGGGACTGGTGAACACTGAAGCTTTCTTT. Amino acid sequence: CASSPGLVNTEAFF.